These T cell receptor beta chains were read from a single sample in a study of cytomegalovirus exposure and HLA in healthy donors. Clones were sequenced by immunoSEQ multiplex PCR, and TCRdb holds only the in-frame ones, with some missing. The sample lists around 91,000 clones; 55% to 75% were seen once. The sample was PBMCs. The receptors originated from a man aged 60-69 years in good health and CMV-seronegative. CDR3s include the opening cysteine and the closing phenylalanine or tryptophan. The order of the fields is V gene, J gene, clone size, D gene, CDR3 protein, CDR3 DNA. The D gene is left open where the match is weak. Some rows have no size entry. The others give once, few or many, or a class for an expanded clone.

TRBV18	TRBJ1-1	.	.	CASSPGQWNTEAFF	TGTGCCAGCTCACCAGGACAGTGGAACACTGAAGCTTTCTTT
TRBV4-1	TRBJ2-5	.	.	CASSQDGYGGPGETQYF	TGCGCCAGCAGCCAAGATGGTTACGGGGGGCCTGGGGAGACCCAGTACTTC
TRBV5-4	TRBJ2-2	.	TRBD2	CASSFWAGRSYTGELFF	TGTGCCAGCAGCTTCTGGGCCGGGAGGTCGTACACCGGGGAGCTGTTTTTT
TRBV15	TRBJ2-2	.	.	CATNRRPQKGTGELFF	TGTGCCACCAACAGGCGGCCCCAAAAGGGGACCGGGGAGCTGTTTTTT
TRBV5-1	TRBJ2-5	.	TRBD2	CASSLGRTSPQETQYF	TGCGCCAGCAGCCTGGGCCGGACTAGCCCGCAAGAGACCCAGTACTTC
TRBV4-1	TRBJ2-1	.	TRBD2	CASRRPGGATDEQFF	TGCGCCAGCAGAAGGCCCGGGGGGGCCACGGATGAGCAGTTCTTC
TRBV11-1	TRBJ2-6	.	TRBD1	CASSRQGTGANVLTF	TGTGCCAGCAGCCGACAGGGGACTGGGGCCAACGTCCTGACTTTC
TRBV7-9	TRBJ1-1	.	TRBD1	CASSSPDRGYTEAFF	TGTGCCAGCAGCTCACCGGACAGGGGTTACACTGAAGCTTTCTTT
TRBV15	TRBJ2-3	.	.	CATSRDGGKFSTDTQYF	TGTGCCACCAGCAGAGATGGAGGGAAATTTAGCACAGATACGCAGTATTTT
TRBV30	TRBJ1-2	once	.	CALGGTDGYTF	TGTGCATTGGGGGGGACGGATGGCTACACCTTC
TRBV9	TRBJ2-3	.	TRBD2	CASSYELAGVNTDTQYF	TGTGCCAGCAGCTACGAACTAGCGGGGGTGAACACAGATACGCAGTATTTT
TRBV2	TRBJ1-1	.	TRBD1	CAIHRGPTEAFF	TGTGCCATACACAGGGGGCCGACTGAAGCTTTCTTT
TRBV19	TRBJ1-1	.	.	CASSIVPQLNTEAFF	TGTGCCAGTAGTATAGTGCCCCAGTTGAACACTGAAGCTTTCTTT
TRBV10-1	TRBJ2-1	.	TRBD2	CASSDSGGYNEQFF	TGCGCCAGCAGTGATAGCGGGGGTTACAATGAGCAGTTCTTC
TRBV19	TRBJ1-3	.	.	CASTPDRNTIYF	TGTGCCAGTACCCCGGACAGAAACACCATATATTTT
TRBV4-1	TRBJ1-3	.	.	CASSEGPSGNTIYF	TGCGCCAGCAGCGAGGGTCCATCTGGAAACACCATATATTTT
TRBV7-9	TRBJ2-2	.	TRBD2	CSSSLATSGKDTGELFF	TGTTCCAGCAGCTTAGCGACTAGCGGGAAAGACACCGGGGAGCTGTTTTTT
TRBV11-1	TRBJ2-2	.	.	CASTLTGGDTGELFF	TGTGCCAGCACCTTAACTGGAGGGGACACCGGGGAGCTGTTTTTT
TRBV9	TRBJ2-3	once	TRBD1	CASSVEQGRADTQYF	TGTGCCAGCAGCGTAGAACAGGGGAGAGCAGATACGCAGTATTTT
TRBV7-6	TRBJ2-2	.	.	CASSLQGGVTGELFF	TGTGCCAGCAGTCTACAGGGGGGGGTCACCGGGGAGCTGTTTTTT
TRBV28	TRBJ1-4	.	.	CASSPGRTNEKLFF	TGTGCCAGCAGCCCGGGAAGAACTAATGAAAAACTGTTTTTT
TRBV6-5	TRBJ1-5	.	TRBD1	CASSPIQGAQPQHF	TGTGCCAGCAGTCCAATACAGGGGGCTCAGCCCCAGCATTTT
TRBV6-5	TRBJ1-2	few	.	CASYTVREHGYTF	TGTGCCAGCTATACAGTCAGGGAACATGGCTACACCTTC
TRBV5-1	TRBJ2-2	once	TRBD2	CASSLSGVAGELFF	TGCGCCAGCAGCCTCAGCGGGGTCGCCGGGGAGCTGTTTTTT
TRBV2	TRBJ2-3	once	.	CASSRLVSTDTQYF	TGTGCCAGCAGTCGACTGGTTAGCACAGATACGCAGTATTTT
TRBV12-5	TRBJ2-2	few	.	CASGEVVAVGELFF	TGTGCTAGTGGGGAAGTAGTGGCGGTCGGGGAGCTGTTTTTT
TRBV5-6	TRBJ2-1	.	.	CASSLGNRGSGRNEQFF	TGTGCCAGCAGCTTGGGAAATCGCGGGTCCGGACGCAATGAGCAGTTCTTC
TRBV9	TRBJ1-1	.	.	CATSKTGAEAFF	TGTGCCACTTCGAAGACCGGGGCTGAAGCTTTCTTT
TRBV28	TRBJ2-1	.	TRBD2	CASSSAGGSSYNEQFF	TGTGCCAGCAGTTCAGCGGGAGGGAGCTCCTACAATGAGCAGTTCTTC
TRBV7-9	TRBJ1-5	.	TRBD1	CASSSQGGQPQHF	TGTGCCAGCAGCTCACAGGGGGGGCAGCCCCAGCATTTT
TRBV6-1	TRBJ1-6	.	TRBD1	CAGGTGSVSPLHF	TGTGCCGGGGGGACAGGGTCCGTTTCACCCCTCCACTTT
TRBV10-3	TRBJ1-2	.	.	CAILENYGYTF	TGTGCCATCCTCGAGAACTATGGCTACACCTTC
TRBV19	TRBJ2-7	.	TRBD1	CASSIGGQGTEQYF	TGTGCCAGTAGTATTGGGGGACAGGGGACCGAGCAGTACTTC
TRBV19	TRBJ2-7	.	.	CASSITPQANEQYF	TGTGCCAGTAGCATAACCCCTCAGGCCAACGAGCAGTACTTC
TRBV5-1	TRBJ1-2	once	.	CASSSHSDGIYGYTF	TGCGCCAGCAGCTCGCATTCTGACGGGATCTATGGCTACACCTTC